Following are 19 T cell receptor beta chains from one sample sequenced in a study of immune evolution from preneoplasia to lung adenocarcinoma. Some clones are missing from TCRdb's copy, which holds only in-frame ones; the method was immunoSEQ multiplex PCR. The data contain several thousand clones, 77% of them singletons. Specimen: FFPE lung adenocarcinoma in situ tissue. These receptor sequences come from a person aged 60-80 years with lung adenocarcinoma.

This chain links TRBV10-3 with TRBJ1-5; 9 positions agree with TRBD1. CDR1 is ENHRY and CDR2 is SYGVKD in the germline V gene. V was pared by 6 bases and J by 5 bases, with 2 bases of the junction left unmatched. The CDR3 spans 13 residues. CDR3 protein: CAISTGGYQPQHF. CDR3 bases: TGTGCCATCAGCACAGGGGGCTATCAGCCCCAGCATTTT.

This chain uses TRBV9 with TRBJ2-3; 7 bases agree with TRBD1. The CDR3 contains 14 residues. The trim removed 3 bases at V and 2 bases at J, leaving 3 bases unmatched. Germline values: CDR1 SGDLS, CDR2 YYNGEE. DNA for the CDR3: TGTGCCAGCAGCGGGGACAGCTTCACAGATACGCAGTATTTT. Translated, it gives CASSGDSFTDTQYF.

This chain connects TRBV5-6 to TRBJ1-6; D remains ambiguous. This CDR3 spans 15 amino acids. Germline lookup yields CDR1 SGHDT and CDR2 YYEEEE. Trimming took 1 base from V and 6 from J, leaving 11 bases between them. CDR3 sequence reads: CASSLRRRSNSPLHF. The CDR3 nucleotides are TGTGCCAGCAGCTTGAGACGGAGGAGTAATTCACCCCTCCACTTT.

The chain carries TRBV28 and TRBJ2-1; TRBD2 might be the D (5 bases). The CDR3 extends over 14 amino acids. Trimming took 2 bases from V and 6 from J, leaving 11 bases between them. CDR1 and CDR2 from the germline V gene are MDHEN and SYDVKM. The CDR3 nucleotides are TGTGCCAGCAGTTTAGGACTCCCCCGCAATGAGCAGTTCTTC. Protein: CASSLGLPRNEQFF.

This clone appeared a few times. The chain is built from TRBV7-2 and TRBJ2-3, with 8 bases identical to TRBD2. Germline loops: CDR1 SGHTA, CDR2 FQGNSA. The CDR3 sequence is 15 residues long. The trim removed 2 bases at V and 5 bases at J, leaving 6 bases unmatched. The CDR3 DNA reads TGTGCCAGCAGCTTATTTAGCGGGGCCAAAGATACGCAGTATTTT. As protein: CASSLFSGAKDTQYF.

J is TRBJ2-1 and V is TRBV19; D unclear. The germline V and J ends were trimmed by 6 bases and 7 bases, with 19 bases remaining between them. The CDR3 spans 15 residues. Germline V lookup: CDR1 LNHDA, CDR2 SQIVND (reference sequence). The CDR3 protein is CASRAAGDGWNEQFF. The CDR3 region has the DNA TGTGCCAGTAGGGCCGCCGGCGACGGATGGAATGAGCAGTTCTTC.

This chain connects TRBV6-1 to TRBJ2-3; D is perhaps TRBD1 (5 bases). The ends were cut back, 5 bases at V and 0 bases at J, with 12 bases in the middle. The CDR3 length is 15 residues. The germline gives CDR1 MNHNS, CDR2 SASEGT. DNA for the CDR3: TGTGCCAGCAGTCCCGACAGTATTAGCACAGATACGCAGTATTTT. It specifies CASSPDSISTDTQYF.

This chain links TRBV7-9 with TRBJ1-2, with D possibly TRBD1 on 5 matching bases. V gave up 3 bases and J gave up 7 bases, with 9 bases separating them. Germline CDR1 reads SEHNR; CDR2 reads FQNEAQ (reference sequence). This CDR3 region has 12 residues. CDR3 in amino acids: CASSLSGSGYTF. The DNA for the CDR3 is TGTGCCAGCAGCTTGTCAGGGAGTGGCTACACCTTC.

The V call is TRBV29-1, the J call TRBJ1-2; TRBD1 aligns across 7 bases. V was clipped by 5 bases and J by 0 bases; unmatched bases: 6. Germline values: CDR1 SQVTM, CDR2 ANQGSEA. The CDR3 length is 14 residues. In DNA form, the CDR3 reads TGCAGCGTTCCCCGAACAGGGGCTAACTATGGCTACACCTTC. Translating gives CSVPRTGANYGYTF.

V usage is TRBV5-1 and J usage is TRBJ2-5; D not certain. Deletions cut 4 bases from V and 1 base from J, with 2 bases between. This CDR3 spans 11 amino acids. Germline-derived CDR1 and CDR2 are SGHRS and YFSETQ. The DNA for the CDR3 is TGCGCCAGCAGCGCCCAAGAGACCCAGTACTTC. The encoded protein is CASSAQETQYF.

This clone was recorded once. The chain carries TRBV5-1 and TRBJ2-2; D perhaps matches TRBD2 (5 bases). Trimming pared 4 bases from V and 3 bases from J, leaving 10 bases between. CDR3 size: 14 residues. The germline V gene has CDR1 SGHRS and CDR2 YFSETQ. CDR3 sequence (DNA): TGCGCCAGCAGCCCCGGGGATGACACCGGGGAGCTGTTTTTT. This translates into CASSPGDDTGELFF.

The chain couples TRBV7-1 to TRBJ2-7; D unclear. TRBV7-1 is annotated as an ORF whose role is uncertain. Trimming took 3 bases from V and 1 from J, leaving 13 bases between them. The CDR3 extends over 15 amino acids. Here the CDR3 reads CASSSTDGRSYEQYF. CDR3 nucleotide sequence: TGTGCCAGCAGCTCGACGGACGGGCGATCCTACGAGCAGTACTTC.

The chain uses TRBV11-2 and TRBJ2-5; 13 bases agree with TRBD2. The length of the CDR3 is 18 residues. J gave up 3 bases and V 3 bases, and 10 bases lay outside the gene matches. Germline V CDR1 and CDR2: SGHAT, FQNNGV. CDR3 bases: TGTGCCAGCAGCTTGGGACTAGCGGGGCAGACGCGGAAAGAGACCCAGTACTTC. Protein product: CASSLGLAGQTRKETQYF.

By its share, this clone is medium-sized. The CDR3 protein is CASRRGDTEAFF. In DNA form, the CDR3 reads TGTGCCAGCAGGAGGGGTGACACTGAAGCTTTCTTT. The chain links TRBV2 to TRBJ1-1; the D gene is possibly TRBD1 (5 bases). The ends were cut back, 6 bases at V and 3 bases at J, with 8 bases in the middle. Germline-derived CDR1 and CDR2 are SNHLY and FYNNEI. The CDR3 spans 12 residues.

The rearrangement uses TRBV29-1 and TRBJ2-1; perhaps TRBD2 as D (7 bases). V gave up 6 bases and J gave up 6 bases, with 18 bases separating them. The CDR3 contains 14 residues. Germline CDR1 SQVTM, CDR2 ANQGSEA. The CDR3 coding sequence is TGCAGCGTCGACACAGGGAGGGTTGCCAATGAGCAGTTCTTC. Translating it yields CSVDTGRVANEQFF.

The table lists this clone with a few counts. The genes are TRBV7-2 and TRBJ2-5; D is tentatively TRBD1 or TRBD2 (7 bases each). This CDR3 is 14 amino acids long. Germline V gene lookup returns CDR1 SGHTA and CDR2 FQGNSA. Trimming left V 4 bases short and J 7 bases short, with 16 bases between. The CDR3 here is CASSSGGVLGTQYF. In nucleotides, the CDR3 is TGTGCCAGCAGCTCAGGGGGGGTGCTGGGGACCCAGTACTTC.

The chain is built from TRBV6-1 and TRBJ1-6; TRBD1 might be the D (5 bases). This CDR3 comprises 14 residues. V was clipped by 7 bases and J by 2 bases, with 9 bases between them. Germline values: CDR1 MNHNS, CDR2 SASEGT. CDR3 DNA: TGTGCCAGCACTTCGGGACCCTATAATTCACCCCTCCACTTT. It yields the protein CASTSGPYNSPLHF.

The CDR3 spells CASSYPGYGSYNEQFF. The DNA for the CDR3 is TGTGCCAGCAGTTACCCAGGGTACGGCTCCTACAATGAGCAGTTCTTC. The chain combines TRBV6-6 with TRBJ2-1, with D possibly matching TRBD1 (5 bases). CDR1 is MNHNY, CDR2 SVGAGI, per germline (reference sequence). V was pared by 2 bases and J by 0 bases, with 11 bases between. The CDR3 is made up of 16 amino acids.

CDR3 nucleotides: TGTGCCAGTAGCCGACCTAGGGGAGGGGGCAATCAGCCCCAGCATTTT. Translated: CASSRPRGGGNQPQHF. The V call is TRBV19, the J call TRBJ1-5, with a possible D match to TRBD1 (5 bases). This CDR3 spans 16 amino acids. The V gene lost 6 bases and the J gene lost 2 bases, with 17 bases spanning the gap. Germline V gene data show CDR1 as LNHDA and CDR2 as SQIVND (reference sequence).